A single sample gave rise to the 26 T cell receptor beta chains below, sequenced in a study of Graves' ophthalmopathy and Graves' hyperthyroidism. Beta-chain TCR CDR3 regions were amplified from RNA transcripts. First-round RT-PCR relied on HTBI primers, and a second-round multiplex PCR came next. TCRdb re-called the multiplex PCR reads through MiXCR, storing one row per CDR3 protein. The table records a few hundred thousand distinct CDR3 sequences, about a sixth of them present only once. Sequencing was carried out using peripheral blood. The receptors were gathered from an adult woman with stable Graves' hyperthyroidism.

This clonotype was seen repeatedly, ten times or more. Here the CDR3 reads CASSSRTGDEQYF. DNA of the CDR3: TGTGCCAGTAGTTCCCGGACAGGCGACGAGCAGTACTTC. The J gene is TRBJ2-7, the V gene TRBV19; 7 nucleotides match TRBD1. Germline V gene lookup returns CDR1 LNHDA and CDR2 SQIVND (reference sequence). The CDR3 has 13 residues. The junction had 6 bases not matched to a gene; V was cut back by 5 bases and J by 5 bases.

V and J are TRBV20-1 and TRBJ1-5; 9 bases line up with TRBD1. The CDR3 is 14 residues long. The V gene end was trimmed by 3 bases and the J gene end by 4 bases; junction bases not matched to a gene: 4. Per the germline V gene, CDR1 is DFQATT and CDR2 is SNEGSKA (reference sequence). The CDR3 nucleotides read TGCAGTGCTAGCACCGGGACAGGGAATCAGCCCCAGCATTTT. It is translated as CSASTGTGNQPQHF.

This clonotype appeared many times. The chain carries TRBV2 and TRBJ2-5, with D unresolved. CDR1 and CDR2 (germline): SNHLY, FYNNEI. The CDR3 contains 10 residues. V was trimmed by 8 bases and J by 3 bases, leaving 4 bases between them. The CDR3 sequence: CASAKETQYF. The CDR3 nucleotides read TGTGCCAGCGCCAAAGAGACCCAGTACTTC.

The rearrangement links TRBV12-3 or TRBV12-4 to TRBJ1-2, with TRBD1 matching 7 bases. Trimming at V came to 6 bases and at J to 4 bases, leaving 8 bases not matched to a gene. This CDR3 comprises 14 residues. Here the CDR3 DNA reads TGTGCCAGCAGCCGAACAGGGGAATCCTATGGCTACACCTTC. This codes for CASSRTGESYGYTF.

This clonotype was detected only a few times. The chain uses TRBV5-1 and TRBJ2-2, with a weak D call TRBD1 (6 bases). CDR3 length: 13 residues. The germline CDR1 and CDR2 sequences are SGHRS and YFSETQ. Trimming cost V 5 bases and J 7 bases, with 12 bases left between them. The CDR3 bases are TGCGCCAGCAGACCCGAAGGGGGCGGGGAGCTGTTTTTT. Translation gives CASRPEGGGELFF.

This clonotype was seen ten or more times. The chain carries TRBV7-2 and TRBJ1-5; possibly TRBD1 for D (6 bases). The CDR3 is made up of 15 amino acids. Trimming shortened V by 5 bases and J by 4 bases, and 15 bases separated the two germline ends. In germline, CDR1 is SGHTA, CDR2 FQGNSA. CDR3 sequence reads: CASSADSEGNQPQHF. CDR3 DNA sequence: TGTGCCAGCAGCGCGGACAGTGAGGGGAATCAGCCCCAGCATTTT.

This clonotype was picked up many times. CDR3 sequence: CASKAGQGGQPQHF. CDR3 nucleotide sequence: TGTGCCAGCAAAGCGGGACAGGGCGGTCAGCCCCAGCATTTT. The rearrangement links TRBV2 to TRBJ1-5; 9 positions agree with TRBD1. This CDR3 is built from 14 residues. Germline CDR1 is SNHLY and CDR2 is FYNNEI. After removal of 7 bases from V and 6 bases from J, the junction contained 7 bases not matched to a gene.

The sample holds many counts of this clonotype. The chain has TRBV7-2 and TRBJ1-2; 7 bases map to TRBD1. The CDR3 has 19 amino acids. J was trimmed by 1 base and V by 4 bases; bases with no gene match: 18. Germline V gene sequence: CDR1 SGHTA, CDR2 FQGNSA. The CDR3 DNA reads as TGTGCCAGCAGCTCCCGATACGGGCAGGGGGATACATTTAACTATGGCTACACCTTC. It translates to CASSSRYGQGDTFNYGYTF.

CDR3 DNA: TGTGCTAGTGGTTTGCCCTGGACAGGGAACACTGAAGCTTTCTTT. Amino acid sequence: CASGLPWTGNTEAFF. The chain carries TRBV12-5 and TRBJ1-1; 7 nucleotides align to TRBD1. Trimming at V came to 2 bases and at J to 1 base, leaving 4 bases not matched to a gene. CDR1 and CDR2 from the germline V gene are LGHNT and FRNRAP. The CDR3 loop spans 15 amino acids.

This clonotype was recorded many times. V gene TRBV7-6 combines with J gene TRBJ2-7; TRBD1 is a possible D gene (6 bases). There are 12 residues in the CDR3. The ends were cut back, 5 bases at V and 6 bases at J, with 11 bases in the middle. Germline-derived CDR1 and CDR2 are SGHVS and FNYEAQ. The CDR3 region is CASSPYRAEQYF. The CDR3 bases are TGTGCCAGCAGCCCCTACAGGGCCGAGCAGTACTTC.

The chain employs TRBV27 and TRBJ2-5; 7 nucleotides line up with TRBD1. CDR1 is MNHEY and CDR2 is SMNVEV in the germline V gene (reference sequence). With V trimmed by 8 bases and J by 4 bases, 10 bases remained unmatched. The CDR3 sequence is 14 residues long. The CDR3 DNA reads TGTGCCAGCCGCTCCGGGACAGTGCTAGAGACCCAGTACTTC. It encodes CASRSGTVLETQYF.

This clonotype was seen repeatedly, ten times or more. V gene TRBV10-3 combines with J gene TRBJ2-4; D is unresolved. V lost 6 bases to trimming and J lost 0 bases, with 12 bases between them. The CDR3 contains 15 residues. Germline V gives CDR1 ENHRY, CDR2 SYGVKD. The CDR3: CAISTDGLAKNIQYF. The CDR3 bases are TGTGCCATCAGCACGGACGGTTTAGCCAAAAACATTCAGTACTTC.

This clonotype has a count of ten or more. V usage is TRBV6-1 and J usage is TRBJ2-7; TRBD2 matches at 12 bases. Per the germline V gene, CDR1 is MNHNS and CDR2 is SASEGT. V was clipped by 3 bases and J by 4 bases; unmatched bases: 4. This CDR3 contains 15 residues. CDR3 protein: CASSEQTSGSYEQYF. CDR3 nucleotide sequence: TGTGCCAGCAGTGAGCAGACTAGCGGGAGTTACGAGCAGTACTTC.

This clonotype has at least ten counts. The genes are TRBV7-2 and TRBJ2-4, with unresolved D. Per the germline V gene, CDR1 is SGHTA and CDR2 is FQGNSA. Trimming removed 5 bases from V and 9 bases from J, with 17 bases in between. The CDR3 runs to 14 residues. DNA for the CDR3: TGTGCCAGCAGCATATACGCCGGCGGAACCATTCAGTACTTC. Translating gives CASSIYAGGTIQYF.

This clonotype was observed many times. This rearrangement joins TRBV28 to TRBJ2-7; no clear D. The CDR3 has 13 amino acids. V shed 7 bases and J shed 0 bases, with 10 bases lying between them. CDR1 and CDR2 from the germline V gene are MDHEN and SYDVKM. The CDR3 is CASTRPSSYEQYF. The CDR3 DNA sequence: TGTGCCAGCACCCGGCCCAGCTCCTACGAGCAGTACTTC.

This clonotype has only a few counts. This chain joins TRBV12-3 or TRBV12-4 and TRBJ2-5; tentatively, D is TRBD1 or TRBD2 (5 bases each). The CDR3 runs to 16 residues. The V and J ends lost 6 bases and 4 bases respectively, with 21 bases between them. The CDR3 here is CASRPGVFDRRETQYF. CDR3 bases: TGTGCCAGCAGACCCGGGGTGTTTGACAGAAGAGAGACCCAGTACTTC.

This clonotype was seen ten or more times. The chain couples TRBV5-1 to TRBJ2-7, with 13 positions matching TRBD2. From germline, CDR1 is SGHRS and CDR2 YFSETQ. With V trimmed by 4 bases and J by 2 bases, 12 bases remained unmatched. This CDR3 region has 18 residues. The CDR3, as DNA: TGCGCCAGCAGCCCGGTCGGACTAGCGGGAGAGGGGACCTACGAGCAGTACTTC. Translating it yields CASSPVGLAGEGTYEQYF.

This clonotype was picked up many times. The chain uses TRBV9 and TRBJ2-5; possibly TRBD1 or TRBD2 for D (5 bases each). The V gene lost 0 bases and the J gene lost 5 bases, with 14 bases spanning the gap. This CDR3 has 15 amino acids. From germline, CDR1 is SGDLS and CDR2 YYNGEE. The CDR3, as DNA: TGTGCCAGCAGCGTAGGAGGGGAATTAAGGGAGACCCAGTACTTC. Its protein is CASSVGGELRETQYF.

This clonotype has a count of ten or more. Its ends do not fully match the called genes, so a read error is possible. The CDR3 bases are TGTGCCAGCAGCACGAATACCGGGGAGCTGTTTTTT. Translated, it gives CASSTNTGELFF. The V gene is TRBV12-3 or TRBV12-4, the J gene TRBJ2-2; D not certain. CDR3 length: 12 amino acids.

This clonotype occurred many times. This chain joins TRBV28 and TRBJ2-5, with D perhaps matching TRBD1 (6 bases). Trimming shortened V by 5 bases and J by 2 bases, and 15 bases separated the two germline ends. The CDR3 runs 15 residues. Germline V gene lookup returns CDR1 MDHEN and CDR2 SYDVKM. CDR3 in amino acids: CASSPPTGLQETQYF. The CDR3 nucleotides are TGTGCCAGCAGTCCCCCGACAGGCCTTCAAGAGACCCAGTACTTC.

Regarding this clonotype: Since the CDR3 does not end with the conserved phenylalanine or tryptophan, this likely comes from a read error. The chain joins TRBV6-2 or TRBV6-3 to TRBJ1-5; 10 bases are a match to TRBD1. Germline loops: CDR1 MNHEY, CDR2 SVGEGT. The trim removed 6 bases at V and 7 bases at J, leaving 9 bases unmatched. The CDR3 spans 15 residues. CDR3 sequence (DNA): TGTGCCAGCAGAAGTTCCGGGACAGGGGACCAGCCCCAGCATGTT. Its protein is CASRSSGTGDQPQHV.

A few counts support this clonotype. The chain has TRBV25-1 and TRBJ2-5, with D perhaps assigned TRBD1 or TRBD2 (6 bases each). V lost 4 bases to trimming and J lost 5 bases, with 14 bases between them. Germline lookup yields CDR1 MGHDK and CDR2 SYGVNS. This CDR3 has 14 residues. This CDR3 is CASSVRGGEETQYF. CDR3 DNA: TGTGCCAGCAGTGTCAGGGGAGGTGAGGAGACCCAGTACTTC.

This clonotype showed up many times. The chain uses TRBV9 and TRBJ2-7, with 8 positions matching TRBD1. Unmatched junction bases numbered 14, after V lost 3 bases and J lost 0 bases. The CDR3 consists of 18 residues. CDR1 and CDR2 (germline): SGDLS, YYNGEE. The CDR3 sequence: CASSGPGTGGRYSYEQYF. CDR3 DNA: TGTGCCAGCAGCGGCCCCGGGACAGGTGGTAGGTACTCCTACGAGCAGTACTTC.

This clonotype has a handful of counts. The rearrangement uses TRBV6-2 or TRBV6-3 and TRBJ1-2; D unresolved. V gave up 1 base and J gave up 6 bases, with 12 bases separating them. The CDR3 extends over 14 amino acids. Germline CDR1 and CDR2: MNHEY and SVGEGT. This chain's CDR3 is CASSYFGLPHGYTF. As DNA, the CDR3 is TGTGCCAGCAGTTACTTCGGCCTTCCCCATGGCTACACCTTC.

About this clonotype itself: The CDR3 end shows no conserved phenylalanine or tryptophan, and so a read error is likely. The chain combines TRBV2 with TRBJ2-3, with 7 bases aligning to TRBD1. CDR3 length equals 13 residues. Germline CDR1 and CDR2: SNHLY and FYNNEI. V was pared by 7 bases and J by 1 base, with 2 bases of the junction left unmatched. This chain's CDR3 is CASKGARTDTQYC. The CDR3, as DNA: TGTGCCAGCAAGGGGGCCCGCACAGATACGCAGTATTGT.

This clonotype was counted a few times. V is TRBV19 and J is TRBJ1-5; D unresolved. The CDR3 sequence is 14 residues long. Germline CDR1 reads LNHDA; CDR2 reads SQIVND (reference sequence). Trimming cost V 7 bases and J 6 bases, with 16 bases left between them. The DNA for the CDR3 is TGTGCCAGTAAATCGAGGGCGGTAGGTCAGCCCCAGCATTTT. Translating gives CASKSRAVGQPQHF.